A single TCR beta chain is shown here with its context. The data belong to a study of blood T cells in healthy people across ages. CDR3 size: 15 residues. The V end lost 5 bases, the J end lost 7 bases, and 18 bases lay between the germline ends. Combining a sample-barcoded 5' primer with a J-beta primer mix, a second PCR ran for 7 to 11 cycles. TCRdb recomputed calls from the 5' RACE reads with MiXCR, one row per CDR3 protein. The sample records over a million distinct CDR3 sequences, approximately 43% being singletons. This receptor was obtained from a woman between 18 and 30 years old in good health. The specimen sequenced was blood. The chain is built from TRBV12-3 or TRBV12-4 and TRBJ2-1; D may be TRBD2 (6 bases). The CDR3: CASSPPGEAGNEQFF. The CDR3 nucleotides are TGTGCCAGCAGTCCCCCTGGGGAGGCGGGTAATGAGCAGTTCTTC.